Listed here are 7 T cell receptor beta chains from one sample, sequenced in a study of blood T cell repertoires in COVID-19. The table came from immunoSEQ multiplex PCR; TCRdb's copy has only in-frame clones and leaves some out. The sample yields approximately 88,000 clones, 65% to 80% seen once. The sequenced material came from peripheral blood. The receptor set was obtained from a woman of 80 years or more with active or convalescent COVID-19.

This clone turned up a few times. CDR3 in amino acids: CASSPAGRISTDTQYF. In nucleotides, the CDR3 is TGTGCCAGCTCACCAGCGGGGCGCATTAGCACAGATACGCAGTATTTT. The chain employs TRBV18 and TRBJ2-3; possibly TRBD2 for D (6 bases). Deletions cut 2 bases from V and 0 bases from J, with 12 bases between. Per the germline V gene, CDR1 is KGHSH and CDR2 is LQKENI. CDR3 size: 16 residues.

The V call is TRBV6-5, the J call TRBJ1-5; the match to TRBD1 covers 7 bases. CDR1 and CDR2 (germline): MNHEY, SVGAGI. With V trimmed by 6 bases and J by 0 bases, 5 bases remained unmatched. The CDR3 spans 15 residues. CDR3 protein: CASRKTGDSNQPQHF. The CDR3 nucleotides read TGTGCCAGCAGGAAAACAGGGGATAGCAATCAGCCCCAGCATTTT.

The chain joins TRBV19 to TRBJ1-6; no reliable D call. The CDR3 extends over 13 amino acids. Germline CDR1 and CDR2: LNHDA and SQIVND (reference sequence). V was clipped by 4 bases and J by 9 bases, with 10 bases between them. The CDR3 nucleotides are TGTGCCAGTAGTACCGTCCCGAGTTCACCCCTCCACTTT. Its protein product is CASSTVPSSPLHF.

The chain recombines TRBV7-8 with TRBJ1-5, with 8 bases that match TRBD1. Trimming at V came to 6 bases and at J to 6 bases, leaving 10 bases not matched to a gene. Germline-derived CDR1 and CDR2 are SGHVS and FQNEAQ. The CDR3 extends over 15 amino acids. The CDR3 sequence is CASRKGQGGSQPQHF. CDR3 nucleotide sequence: TGTGCCAGCAGGAAAGGACAGGGAGGGAGTCAGCCCCAGCATTTT. Combining the CDR3 with reference TRBV7-8 and TRBJ1-5 gives the whole variable domain GAGVSQSPRYKVAKRGQDVALRCDPISGHVSLFWYQQALGQGPEFLTYFQNEAQLDKSGLPSDRFFAERPEGSVSTLKIQRTQQEDSAVYLCASRKGQGGSQPQHFGDGTRLSIL.

The gene calls are TRBV12-5 and TRBJ1-6, with 9 bases matching TRBD1. This CDR3 has 15 residues. Germline CDR1 is LGHNT and CDR2 is FRNRAP. Trimming at V came to 3 bases and at J to 6 bases, leaving 3 bases not matched to a gene. This CDR3 is CASGFNRGLNSPLHF. The CDR3 nucleotides read TGTGCTAGTGGTTTCAACAGGGGGCTTAATTCACCCCTCCACTTT. The variable domain in full, completed from reference TRBV12-5 and TRBJ1-6, reads DARVTQTPRHKVTEMGQEVTMRCQPILGHNTVFWYRQTMMQGLELLAYFRNRAPLDDSGMPKDRFSAEMPDATLATLKIQPSEPRDSAVYFCASGFNRGLNSPLHFGNGTRLTVT.

This clone was found once. The chain recombines TRBV12-3 or TRBV12-4 with TRBJ1-6; D is ambiguous. The CDR3 spans 13 residues. Between the trimmed V and J ends, which lost 7 bases and 7 bases, there was a span of 11 bases. CDR3 coding DNA: TGTGCCAGCACGTTAACACCCAATTCACCCCTCCACTTT. Protein sequence: CASTLTPNSPLHF.

Many counts were recorded for this clone. This CDR3 is also generated by other DNA sequences in the sample. The J gene is TRBJ2-2, the V gene TRBV6-1, with D unresolved. The CDR3 has 13 residues. Trimming pared 3 bases from V and 1 base from J, leaving 3 bases between. Germline V gene lookup returns CDR1 MNHNS and CDR2 SASEGT. Here the CDR3 reads CASSDRNTGELFF. CDR3 DNA sequence: TGTGCCAGCAGTGACCGGAACACCGGGGAGCTGTTTTTT.